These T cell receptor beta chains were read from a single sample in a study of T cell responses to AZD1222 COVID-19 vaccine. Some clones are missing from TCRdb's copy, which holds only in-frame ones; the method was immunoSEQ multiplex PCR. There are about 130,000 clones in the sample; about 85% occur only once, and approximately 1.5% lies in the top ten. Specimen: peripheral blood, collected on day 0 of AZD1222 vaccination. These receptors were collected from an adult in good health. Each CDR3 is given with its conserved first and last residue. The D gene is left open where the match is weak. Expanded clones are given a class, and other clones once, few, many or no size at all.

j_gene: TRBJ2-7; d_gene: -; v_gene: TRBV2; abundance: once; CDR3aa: CASSERGSSYEQYF; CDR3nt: TGTGCCAGCAGTGAGAGGGGGTCCTCCTACGAGCAGTACTTC
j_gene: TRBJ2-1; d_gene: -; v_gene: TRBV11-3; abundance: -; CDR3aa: CASSSPGIKNEQFF; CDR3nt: TGTGCCAGCAGCTCACCCGGGATCAAAAATGAGCAGTTCTTC
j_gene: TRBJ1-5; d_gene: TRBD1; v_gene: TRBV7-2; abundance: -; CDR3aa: CASSLGVRGGLGQPQHF; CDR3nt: TGTGCCAGCAGCTTAGGGGTCAGGGGGGGGTTAGGTCAGCCCCAGCATTTT
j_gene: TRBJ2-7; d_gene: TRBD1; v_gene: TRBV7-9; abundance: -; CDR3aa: CASSLRDRYEQYF; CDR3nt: TGTGCCAGCAGCCTCCGGGACAGGTACGAGCAGTACTTC
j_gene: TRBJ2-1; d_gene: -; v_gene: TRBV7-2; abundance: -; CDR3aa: CASSFSRDNEQFF; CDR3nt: TGTGCCAGCAGCTTTTCCCGAGACAATGAGCAGTTCTTC
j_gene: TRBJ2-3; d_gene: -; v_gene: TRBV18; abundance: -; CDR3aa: CASSPERDTQYF; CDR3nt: TGTGCCAGCTCACCGGAGAGGGATACGCAGTATTTT
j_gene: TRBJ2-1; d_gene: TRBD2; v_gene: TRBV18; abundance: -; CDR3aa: CASSPLMPSGGPRSSYNEQFF; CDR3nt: TGTGCCAGCTCACCGCTCATGCCTAGCGGGGGCCCCAGGAGCTCCTACAATGAGCAGTTCTTC
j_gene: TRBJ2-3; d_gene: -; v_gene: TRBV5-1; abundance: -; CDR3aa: CASSLVGGDTQYF; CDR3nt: TGCGCCAGCAGCTTGGTGGGGGGAGATACGCAGTATTTT
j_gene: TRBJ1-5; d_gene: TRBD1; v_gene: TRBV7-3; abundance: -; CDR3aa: CASSRDRNQPQHF; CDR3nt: TGTGCCAGCAGCCGGGACAGGAATCAGCCCCAGCATTTT
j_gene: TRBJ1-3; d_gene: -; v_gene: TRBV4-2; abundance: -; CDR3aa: CASSPMEGVGNTIYF; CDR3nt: TGTGCCAGCAGCCCCATGGAGGGGGTAGGAAACACCATATATTTT
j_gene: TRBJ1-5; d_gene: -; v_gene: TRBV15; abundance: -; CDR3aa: CATSRVRGEDQPQHF; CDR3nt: TGTGCCACCAGCAGAGTCCGGGGGGAGGATCAGCCCCAGCATTTT
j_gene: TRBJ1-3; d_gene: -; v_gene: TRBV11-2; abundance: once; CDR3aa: CASSLEGGGNTIYF; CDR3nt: TGTGCCAGCAGCTTAGAGGGAGGCGGGAACACCATATATTTT
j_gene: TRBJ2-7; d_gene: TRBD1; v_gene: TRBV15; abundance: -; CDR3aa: CATSREGDSSYEQYF; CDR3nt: TGTGCCACCAGCAGAGAGGGGGACAGCTCCTACGAGCAGTACTTC
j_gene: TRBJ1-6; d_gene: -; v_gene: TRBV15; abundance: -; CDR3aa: CATSGKGQTTGSPLHF; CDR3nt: TGTGCCACCAGCGGCAAGGGGCAGACGACAGGTTCACCCCTCCACTTT
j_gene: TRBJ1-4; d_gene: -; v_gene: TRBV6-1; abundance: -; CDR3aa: CASSEQGTTNEKLFF; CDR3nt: TGTGCCAGCAGTGAACAGGGAACTACTAATGAAAAACTGTTTTTT
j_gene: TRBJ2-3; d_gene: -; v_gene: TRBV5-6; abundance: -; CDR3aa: CASSFRAITDTQYF; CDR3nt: TGTGCCAGCAGCTTCCGGGCCATCACAGATACGCAGTATTTT
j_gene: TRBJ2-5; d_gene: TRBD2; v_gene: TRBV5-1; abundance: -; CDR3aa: CASSFGRRGGQETQYF; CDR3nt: TGCGCCAGCAGCTTCGGGAGGCGGGGGGGCCAAGAGACCCAGTACTTC
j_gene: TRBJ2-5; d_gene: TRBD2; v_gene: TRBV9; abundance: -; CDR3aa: CASSATSGGAGETQYF; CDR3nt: TGTGCCAGCAGCGCGACTAGCGGGGGGGCGGGGGAGACCCAGTACTTC
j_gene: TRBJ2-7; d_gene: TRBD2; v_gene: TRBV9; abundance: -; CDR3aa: CASSAHGTSSYEQYF; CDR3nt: TGTGCCAGCAGCGCCCACGGGACTAGCTCCTACGAGCAGTACTTC